These 22 T cell receptor beta chains share one sample of origin, sequenced in a study of Tregs in tolerant kidney transplant recipients. Only in-frame clones appear in the TCRdb table, and some are missing; sequencing was by immunoSEQ multiplex PCR. The data show about 64,000 clones, around 98% seen once. This specimen was Tregs from blood, taken before the transplant. The source is a human donor who received a combined kidney and bone marrow transplant.

J is TRBJ2-7 and V is TRBV7-2; 9 bases fit TRBD1. This CDR3 is 15 amino acids long. Germline CDR1 reads SGHTA; CDR2 reads FQGNSA. Trimming took 2 bases from V and 6 from J; bases not matched to a gene: 8. The CDR3 DNA reads TGTGCCAGCAGCTTATACGGGACAGGGCCTGCCGAGCAGTACTTC. Encoded protein: CASSLYGTGPAEQYF.

This sequence joins TRBV27 and TRBJ1-2, with 10 bases that match TRBD1. Per the germline V gene, CDR1 is MNHEY and CDR2 is SMNVEV (reference sequence). This CDR3 has 14 amino acids. J was trimmed by 2 bases and V by 5 bases; bases with no gene match: 2. The DNA for the CDR3 is TGTGCCAGCAGTCGACAGGGGGCCAACTATGGCTACACCTTC. It yields the protein CASSRQGANYGYTF.

This chain links TRBV7-3 with TRBJ2-1, with 10 nucleotides matching TRBD2. The CDR3 has 17 residues. Trimming took 5 bases from V and 9 from J; bases not matched to a gene: 16. CDR1 and CDR2 from the germline V gene are SGHTA and FQGTGA. The CDR3 DNA is TGTGCCAGCAGCCCATCGGCTAGCGGGGGTTGGAGGGGTGAGCAGTTCTTC. Translated: CASSPSASGGWRGEQFF.

Remarks on this clone: This sample also contains other DNA sequences that code for the same CDR3. This chain uses TRBV9 with TRBJ2-1; 8 bases fit TRBD2. Trimming removed 2 bases from V and 1 base from J; junction bases left unmatched: 2. The CDR3 contains 15 residues. CDR1 is SGDLS, CDR2 YYNGEE, per germline. This chain's CDR3 is CASSVSGGSYNEQFF. In nucleotides, the CDR3 is TGTGCCAGCAGCGTCAGCGGGGGTTCCTACAATGAGCAGTTCTTC.

The rearrangement links TRBV30 to TRBJ1-2; the D gene is possibly TRBD1 (5 bases). Trimming stripped 0 bases from V and 7 bases from J, with 12 bases between. CDR3 size: 13 residues. Germline assignment: CDR1 GTSNPN and CDR2 SVGIG (reference sequence). CDR3 residues: CAWSVAGFSGYTF. CDR3 coding DNA: TGTGCCTGGAGTGTCGCAGGGTTTAGTGGCTACACCTTC.

The chain uses TRBV5-6 and TRBJ1-4; D possibly corresponds to TRBD1 (5 bases). V was trimmed by 0 bases and J by 3 bases, leaving 21 bases between them. Germline loops: CDR1 SGHDT, CDR2 YYEEEE. CDR3 length: 19 residues. The CDR3 sequence is CASSLEGPYPGNSNEKLFF. The CDR3 coding sequence is TGTGCCAGCAGCTTGGAGGGGCCCTACCCGGGTAACTCTAATGAAAAACTGTTTTTT.

The chain is built from TRBV5-6 and TRBJ2-5; 8 bases agree with TRBD2. The CDR3 is 16 residues long. Germline V gene data show CDR1 as SGHDT and CDR2 as YYEEEE. V shed 5 bases and J 1 base; nucleotides not matched to a gene: 10. The CDR3 loop is CASSRRLAGFQETQYF. CDR3 sequence (DNA): TGTGCCAGCAGTCGGAGGCTAGCGGGTTTCCAAGAGACCCAGTACTTC. The full variable domain, completed using reference TRBV5-6 and TRBJ2-5, is DAGVTQSPTHLIKTRGQQVTLRCSPKSGHDTVSWYQQALGQGPQFIFQYYEEEERQRGNFPDRFSGHQFPNYSSELNVNALLLGDSALYLCASSRRLAGFQETQYFGPGTRLLVL.

This sequence joins TRBV2 and TRBJ2-7, with TRBD1 matching 7 bases. CDR1 is SNHLY and CDR2 is FYNNEI in the germline V gene. V shed 3 bases and J 6 bases; nucleotides not matched to a gene: 8. The CDR3 runs 14 residues. This chain's CDR3 is CASSETGYEVEQYF. The DNA of the CDR3 is TGTGCCAGCAGTGAGACAGGGTACGAAGTCGAGCAGTACTTC.

The chain joins TRBV5-1 to TRBJ2-7, with 8 bases identical to TRBD2. V lost 4 bases and J lost 1; bases outside the gene matches: 4. This CDR3 has 14 residues. The germline CDR1 and CDR2 sequences are SGHRS and YFSETQ. The CDR3 nucleotides read TGCGCCAGCAGCAGCGGGGGCCTTTCCTACGAGCAGTACTTC. It translates to CASSSGGLSYEQYF. The full variable domain, its missing parts supplied by reference TRBV5-1 and TRBJ2-7, is KAGVTQTPRYLIKTRGQQVTLSCSPISGHRSVSWYQQTPGQGLQFLFEYFSETQRNKGNFPGRFSGRQFSNSRSEMNVSTLELGDSALYLCASSSGGLSYEQYFGPGTRLTVT.

The chain uses TRBV28 and TRBJ2-5, with D perhaps TRBD2 (5 bases). V was cut by 1 base and J by 5 bases, with 11 bases left in between. The CDR3 length is 14 residues. Germline V gene data show CDR1 as MDHEN and CDR2 as SYDVKM. The CDR3 bases are TGTGCCAGCAGTTTATCGAATCGGAGGGAGACCCAGTACTTC. Protein: CASSLSNRRETQYF.

CDR3 bases: TGTGCCAGCAGTTACACCGACAGGTCGGGCGGCTACACCTTC. It encodes CASSYTDRSGGYTF. The chain has TRBV6-6 and TRBJ1-2; maybe TRBD1 (6 bases). There are 14 residues in the CDR3. The germline V and J ends were trimmed by 2 bases and 8 bases, with 15 bases remaining between them. CDR1 MNHNY and CDR2 SVGAGI come from the germline V gene (reference sequence).

J is TRBJ2-3 and V is TRBV10-3; D remains ambiguous. Germline assignment: CDR1 ENHRY and CDR2 SYGVKD. The V end was cut by 7 bases, the J end by 8 bases, with 13 bases between. The CDR3 runs 12 residues. CDR3 region: CAIKLRIGTQYF. The DNA for the CDR3 is TGTGCCATCAAGTTGCGTATTGGTACGCAGTATTTT.

This chain uses TRBV5-1 with TRBJ2-3; possibly TRBD2 for D (6 bases). V was clipped by 4 bases and J by 0 bases, with 12 bases between them. Germline-derived CDR1 and CDR2 are SGHRS and YFSETQ. The CDR3 runs to 15 residues. The CDR3 reads CASSTGDFSTDTQYF. CDR3 coding DNA: TGCGCCAGCAGCACGGGAGATTTTAGCACAGATACGCAGTATTTT.

The chain combines TRBV5-1 with TRBJ2-7, with D unresolved. Germline CDR1 and CDR2: SGHRS and YFSETQ. This CDR3 region has 12 residues. V was shortened by 2 bases and J by 4 bases, with 7 bases between the two germline ends. This CDR3 reads CASSFYRYEQYF. The DNA for the CDR3 is TGCGCCAGCAGCTTTTACAGATACGAGCAGTACTTC.

The rearrangement uses TRBV11-2 and TRBJ1-5, with 10 nucleotides matching TRBD1. The germline gives CDR1 SGHAT, CDR2 FQNNGV. Losses at the gene ends were 5 bases for V and 0 bases for J; bases not matched to a gene: 10. CDR3 size: 18 residues. CDR3 loop: CASSDMTGGGYSNQPQHF. CDR3 DNA sequence: TGTGCCAGCAGCGACATGACAGGGGGCGGATATAGCAATCAGCCCCAGCATTTT.

This clone was counted a single time. The chain joins TRBV5-1 to TRBJ2-5, with D maybe TRBD2 (6 bases). The germline V gene encodes CDR1 SGHRS and CDR2 YFSETQ. Trimming shortened V by 0 bases and J by 1 base, and 10 bases separated the two germline ends. This CDR3 spans 15 amino acids. The CDR3 reads CASSLEAGTQETQYF. CDR3 DNA: TGCGCCAGCAGCTTGGAGGCGGGGACCCAAGAGACCCAGTACTTC.

V usage is TRBV9 and J usage is TRBJ2-1; 14 positions match TRBD2. The CDR3 has 18 amino acids. Looked up from germline, CDR1 is SGDLS and CDR2 is YYNGEE. V dropped 4 bases and J dropped 8; count of bases not matched to a gene: 14. The CDR3 nucleotides are TGTGCCAGCAGCCCCCCACTGAGACCGGGACTAGCGGGAGATGAGCAGTTCTTC. Translation gives CASSPPLRPGLAGDEQFF.

The chain couples TRBV7-9 to TRBJ2-5, with D maybe TRBD1 (5 bases). The CDR3 is 13 amino acids. V lost 5 bases to trimming and J lost 5 bases, with 12 bases between them. In germline, CDR1 is SEHNR, CDR2 FQNEAQ (reference sequence). DNA of the CDR3: TGTGCCAGCAGCATCAGGGTTGAGGAGACCCAGTACTTC. Amino acids: CASSIRVEETQYF.

V usage is TRBV5-6 and J usage is TRBJ1-2; a weak D match, TRBD1 (6 bases). CDR3 length: 14 amino acids. Between the trimmed V and J ends, which lost 4 bases and 3 bases, there was a span of 13 bases. Germline V gene sequence: CDR1 SGHDT, CDR2 YYEEEE. CDR3 nucleotide sequence: TGTGCCAGCAGCCAAGGGGGACGGTACTATGGCTACACCTTC. Its translation is CASSQGGRYYGYTF.

This chain links TRBV15 with TRBJ2-5; 7 bases align to TRBD2. V lost 5 bases, J lost 11 bases, and 14 bases stayed unmatched. This CDR3 has 14 residues. Germline lookup yields CDR1 LNHNV and CDR2 YYDKDF (reference sequence). DNA of the CDR3: TGTGCCACCAGCTACCTAACCTCGGGGGGAAAGCAGTACTTC. This codes for CATSYLTSGGKQYF.

The count of this clone is one. The chain uses TRBV18 and TRBJ1-4; D not certain. The CDR3 spans 13 residues. Trimming removed 3 bases from V and 4 bases from J, with 6 bases in between. Germline V gene data show CDR1 as KGHSH and CDR2 as LQKENI. CDR3 sequence: CASSPSGNEKLFF. The CDR3 nucleotides read TGTGCCAGCTCACCGTCGGGTAATGAAAAACTGTTTTTT.

Here the CDR3 reads CASSLDPVNTEAFF. The CDR3, as DNA: TGCGCCAGCAGCTTGGATCCGGTGAACACTGAAGCTTTCTTT. V usage is TRBV5-1 and J usage is TRBJ1-1; D gene unclear. There are 14 residues in the CDR3. Germline V CDR1 and CDR2: SGHRS, YFSETQ. V was pared by 0 bases and J by 0 bases, with 6 bases between.